The 18 T cell receptor beta chains reported below all come from one sample, sequenced in a study of CD8+ T cells in alopecia areata. cDNA prepared by RNA extraction and subsequent reverse transcription served as the template for sequencing. Only in-frame clones appear in the TCRdb table, and some are missing; sequencing was by immunoSEQ multiplex PCR. The repertoire holds 5,700 or so clones, less than 65% seen once, with roughly 12% in the top ten. Sampling of alopecia areata patients yielded lesional scalp punch biopsies as well as peripheral blood. This material consisted of skin, taken at week 0. These receptors were obtained from a human donor with alopecia areata.

With respect to this clone: At one boundary the junction diverges from the germline segment, which might be a read error. The chain couples TRBV7-9 to TRBJ1-4; D might be TRBD1 (6 bases). The CDR3 is 16 residues long. Germline V lookup: CDR1 SEHNR, CDR2 FQNEAQ (reference sequence). CDR3 sequence reads: CASRSTSGAPNEKLLF. The CDR3 DNA reads as TGTGCCAGCAGGTCGACGTCGGGGGCCCCTAATGAAAAACTGCTTTTT.

The J gene is TRBJ1-2, the V gene TRBV18, with D possibly TRBD1 on 5 matching bases. The CDR3 extends over 13 amino acids. Germline V gene data show CDR1 as KGHSH and CDR2 as LQKENI. Trimming pared 1 base from V and 4 bases from J, leaving 7 bases between. CDR3 DNA sequence: TGTGCCAGCTCACCACGGGGCAGCTATGGCTACACCTTC. Its protein product is CASSPRGSYGYTF. The whole variable domain, remainder taken from reference TRBV18 and TRBJ1-2, is NAGVMQNPRHLVRRRGQEARLRCSPMKGHSHVYWYRQLPEEGLKFMVYLQKENIIDESGMPKERFSAEFPKEGPSILRIQQVVRGDSAAYFCASSPRGSYGYTFGSGTRLTVV.

The V gene is TRBV2, the J gene TRBJ1-5, with a weak D call TRBD1 (6 bases). The CDR3 contains 14 residues. V dropped 1 base and J dropped 6 bases, with 10 bases sitting between them. From germline, CDR1 is SNHLY and CDR2 FYNNEI. CDR3 sequence: CASSEDGRGQPQHF. The CDR3 DNA is TGTGCCAGCAGTGAAGATGGCAGGGGTCAGCCCCAGCATTTT.

The chain combines TRBV6-5 with TRBJ2-3; a possible D gene is TRBD1 (5 bases). CDR3 length: 14 amino acids. CDR1 MNHEY and CDR2 SVGAGI come from the germline V gene. V lost 6 bases, J lost 5 bases, and 15 bases lay in between. In DNA form, the CDR3 reads TGTGCCAGCAGCAACTCCAGGGCTCGAGATACGCAGTATTTT. It codes for CASSNSRARDTQYF.

V and J are TRBV6-6 and TRBJ1-5; D is uncertain. Trimming took 4 bases from V and 4 from J, leaving 8 bases between them. This CDR3 has 13 amino acids. The germline V gene encodes CDR1 MNHNY and CDR2 SVGAGI (reference sequence). CDR3 coding DNA: TGTGCCAGCAGTTTGACACAGAATCAGCCCCAGCATTTT. It specifies CASSLTQNQPQHF.

This clone has only a few counts. The rearrangement uses TRBV27 and TRBJ2-7; either TRBD1 or TRBD2 may fit D (6 bases each). Between the trimmed V and J ends, which lost 6 bases and 2 bases, there was a span of 14 bases. From germline, CDR1 is MNHEY and CDR2 SMNVEV (reference sequence). This CDR3 is built from 14 residues. The CDR3 DNA sequence: TGTGCCAGCAGGGGGGGACACGGCACCTACGAGCAGTACTTC. It is translated as CASRGGHGTYEQYF.

The V gene is TRBV18, the J gene TRBJ1-6; D not resolved. Per the germline V gene, CDR1 is KGHSH and CDR2 is LQKENI. V was clipped by 6 bases and J by 0 bases, with 12 bases between them. This CDR3 is 16 amino acids long. CDR3 sequence (DNA): TGTGCCAGCTCCCAGACTCCTAGCTCCTATAATTCACCCCTCCACTTT. The encoded protein is CASSQTPSSYNSPLHF.

V is TRBV29-1 and J is TRBJ1-3; no clear D. In germline, CDR1 is SQVTM, CDR2 ANQGSEA. Trimming removed 2 bases at V and 0 bases at J, with 11 bases between. There are 15 residues in the CDR3. The CDR3: CSVENRVSSGNTIYF. As DNA, the CDR3 is TGCAGCGTTGAAAACCGCGTCAGCTCTGGAAACACCATATATTTT.

The chain joins TRBV6-5 to TRBJ1-6; D is perhaps TRBD1 (5 bases). In germline, CDR1 is MNHEY, CDR2 SVGAGI. With 2 bases removed from V and 9 bases from J, the gap between germline ends came to 14 bases. There are 15 residues in the CDR3. The CDR3 region is CASSYLAGLGSPLHF. The CDR3 DNA sequence: TGTGCCAGCAGTTACCTTGCAGGGCTGGGTTCACCCCTCCACTTT.

J is TRBJ1-3 and V is TRBV5-4, with D unresolved. V lost 1 base and J 7 bases, leaving 6 bases between the germline ends. Germline V CDR1 and CDR2: SGHNT, YYREEE (reference sequence). The CDR3 has 12 residues. The CDR3 DNA reads TGTGCCAGCAGCTTGTACGGGAACACCATATATTTT. It translates to CASSLYGNTIYF.

This clone was found a few times. The chain carries TRBV29-1 and TRBJ2-1; no definite D call. V lost 3 bases, J lost 6 bases, and 9 bases lay in between. The germline gives CDR1 SQVTM, CDR2 ANQGSEA. The CDR3 is 12 amino acids. CDR3 amino acids: CSVDDPGNEQFF. The DNA for the CDR3 is TGCAGCGTTGACGATCCGGGCAATGAGCAGTTCTTC.

V usage is TRBV13 and J usage is TRBJ1-6, with 9 positions matching TRBD1. The germline V gene encodes CDR1 PRHDT and CDR2 FYEKMQ (reference sequence). Germline trimming cut 10 bases from V and 7 bases from J; bases unmatched to any gene: 11. The CDR3 extends over 15 amino acids. The CDR3 sequence: CATTYWDRVNSPLHF. The DNA for the CDR3 is TGTGCCACCACGTACTGGGACAGGGTAAATTCACCCCTCCACTTT.

The chain uses TRBV18 and TRBJ2-7; 7 bases align to TRBD2. The germline V gene has CDR1 KGHSH and CDR2 LQKENI. V shed 2 bases, J shed 6 bases, and the junction held 1 base outside the gene matches. This CDR3 region has 12 residues. Here the CDR3 reads CASSPWGGEQYF. The CDR3 bases are TGTGCCAGCTCACCATGGGGGGGCGAGCAGTACTTC. Full variable domain (rest looked up from reference TRBV18 and TRBJ2-7): NAGVMQNPRHLVRRRGQEARLRCSPMKGHSHVYWYRQLPEEGLKFMVYLQKENIIDESGMPKERFSAEFPKEGPSILRIQQVVRGDSAAYFCASSPWGGEQYFGPGTRLTVT.

The V and J genes are TRBV14 and TRBJ2-7; maybe TRBD1 (5 bases). The CDR3 has 15 residues. The germline V gene has CDR1 SGHDN and CDR2 FVKESK. Trimming took off 1 base at V and 2 bases at J, with 12 bases between the two ends. CDR3 sequence reads: CASSQGLDRAYEQYF. The CDR3 DNA sequence: TGTGCCAGCAGCCAAGGTCTTGACAGAGCCTACGAGCAGTACTTC. Full variable domain (rest looked up from reference TRBV14 and TRBJ2-7): EAGVTQFPSHSVIEKGQTVTLRCDPISGHDNLYWYRRVMGKEIKFLLHFVKESKQDESGMPNNRFLAERTGGTYSTLKVQPAELEDSGVYFCASSQGLDRAYEQYFGPGTRLTVT.

The genes are TRBV11-2 and TRBJ1-6; weak D call: TRBD1 (5 bases). Looked up from germline, CDR1 is SGHAT and CDR2 is FQNNGV. The CDR3 sequence is 15 residues long. V lost 3 bases and J 7 bases, leaving 13 bases between the germline ends. The CDR3 region is CASSLPGTTNSPLHF. In DNA form, the CDR3 reads TGTGCCAGCAGCTTGCCAGGGACTACGAATTCACCCCTCCACTTT.

This clone was counted only a few times. V is TRBV2 and J is TRBJ2-2; 9 nucleotides line up with TRBD1. The CDR3 is made up of 15 amino acids. V lost 6 bases and J lost 3; bases outside the gene matches: 5. Germline CDR1 and CDR2: SNHLY and FYNNEI. The CDR3 region has the DNA TGTGCCAGCAGAGACAGGGGGGTCGACACCGGGGAGCTGTTTTTT. Translation: CASRDRGVDTGELFF.

CDR3 residues: CASSTGQGSFNQPQHF. The CDR3 coding sequence is TGTGCCAGCAGTACCGGACAGGGTAGCTTCAATCAGCCCCAGCATTTT. V gene TRBV5-6 combines with J gene TRBJ1-5; 8 bases are shared with TRBD1. The germline V gene encodes CDR1 SGHDT and CDR2 YYEEEE. The CDR3 length is 16 residues. V shed 5 bases, J shed 3 bases, and the junction held 10 bases outside the gene matches.

Only a few counts were recorded for this clone. This chain uses TRBV4-1 with TRBJ2-2; 8 bases are a match to TRBD1. The CDR3 extends over 15 amino acids. Germline values: CDR1 MGHRA, CDR2 YSYEKL. The ends lost 6 bases at V and 6 bases at J; junction bases unmatched: 9. The DNA of the CDR3 is TGCGCCAGCAGAAGAACAGGGGGTCGTGCCGGGGAGCTGTTTTTT. Translated: CASRRTGGRAGELFF.